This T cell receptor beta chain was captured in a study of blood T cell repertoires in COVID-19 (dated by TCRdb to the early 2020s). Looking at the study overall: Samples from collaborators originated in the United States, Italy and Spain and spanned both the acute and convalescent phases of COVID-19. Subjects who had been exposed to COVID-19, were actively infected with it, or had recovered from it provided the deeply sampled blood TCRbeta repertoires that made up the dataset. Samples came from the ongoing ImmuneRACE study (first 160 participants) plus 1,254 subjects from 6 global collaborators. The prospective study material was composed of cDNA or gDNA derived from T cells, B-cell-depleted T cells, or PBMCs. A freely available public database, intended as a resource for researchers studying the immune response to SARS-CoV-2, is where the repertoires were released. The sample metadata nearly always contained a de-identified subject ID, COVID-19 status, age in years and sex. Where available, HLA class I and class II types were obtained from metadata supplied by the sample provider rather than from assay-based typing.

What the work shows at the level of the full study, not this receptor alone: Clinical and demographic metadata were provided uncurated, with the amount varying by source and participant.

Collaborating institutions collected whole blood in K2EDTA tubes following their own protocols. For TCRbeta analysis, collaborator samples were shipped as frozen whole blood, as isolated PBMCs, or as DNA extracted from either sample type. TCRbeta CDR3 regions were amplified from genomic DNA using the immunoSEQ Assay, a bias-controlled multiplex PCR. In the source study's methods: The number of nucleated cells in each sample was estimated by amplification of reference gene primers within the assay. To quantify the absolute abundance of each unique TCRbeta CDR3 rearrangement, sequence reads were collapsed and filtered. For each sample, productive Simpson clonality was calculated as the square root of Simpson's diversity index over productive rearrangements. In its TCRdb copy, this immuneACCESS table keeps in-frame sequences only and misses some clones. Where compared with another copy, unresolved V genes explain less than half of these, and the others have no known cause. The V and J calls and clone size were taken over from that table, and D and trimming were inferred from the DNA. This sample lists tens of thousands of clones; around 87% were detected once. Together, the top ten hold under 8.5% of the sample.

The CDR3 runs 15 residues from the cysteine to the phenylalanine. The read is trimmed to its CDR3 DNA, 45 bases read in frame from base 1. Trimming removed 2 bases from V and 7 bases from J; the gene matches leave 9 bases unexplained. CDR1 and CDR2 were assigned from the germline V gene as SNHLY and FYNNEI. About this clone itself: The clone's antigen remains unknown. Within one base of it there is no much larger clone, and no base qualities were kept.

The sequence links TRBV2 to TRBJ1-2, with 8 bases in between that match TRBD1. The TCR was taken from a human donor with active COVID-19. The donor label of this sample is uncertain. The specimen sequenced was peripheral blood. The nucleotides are TGTGCCAGCAGTGAAATCCCGCAGGGGGCTAGTGGCTACACCTTC. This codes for CASSEIPQGASGYTF.